The source of this TCR beta chain is a study of T cells in localized non-small cell lung cancer. Study observations and caveats: Adjacent lung held a median roughly 60 of the top 100 tumor clones.

About this clone: Its antigen remains unidentified.

Trimming at V came to 2 bases and at J to 0 bases, leaving 10 bases not matched to a gene. In germline, CDR1 is LNHDA, CDR2 SQIVND (reference sequence). The CDR3 is 18 amino acids. The table came from immunoSEQ multiplex PCR; TCRdb's copy has only in-frame clones and leaves some out. Here the sample spans about 36,000 clones, approximately 90% being singletons. The material was peripheral blood, obtained before any cancer treatment. This chain joins TRBV19 and TRBJ1-2, with 9 bases fitting TRBD1. This sequence was found in a woman aged 40-75 years with stage I lung adenocarcinoma. The CDR3 reads CASSIRAGQGIANYGYTF. As DNA, the CDR3 is TGTGCCAGTAGTATAAGGGCCGGACAGGGGATTGCTAACTATGGCTACACCTTC.